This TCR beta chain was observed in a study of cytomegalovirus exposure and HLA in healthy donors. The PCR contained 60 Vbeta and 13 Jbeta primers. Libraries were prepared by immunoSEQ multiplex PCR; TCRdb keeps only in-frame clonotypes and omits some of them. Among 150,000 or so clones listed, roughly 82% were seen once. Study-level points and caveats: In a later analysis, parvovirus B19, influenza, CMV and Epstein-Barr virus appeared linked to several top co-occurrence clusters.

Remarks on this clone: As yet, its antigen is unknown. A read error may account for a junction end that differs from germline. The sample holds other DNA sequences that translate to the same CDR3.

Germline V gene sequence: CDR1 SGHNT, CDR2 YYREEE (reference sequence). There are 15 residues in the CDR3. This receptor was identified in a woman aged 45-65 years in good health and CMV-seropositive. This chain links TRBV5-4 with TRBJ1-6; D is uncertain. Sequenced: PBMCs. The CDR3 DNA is TGTGCCAGCAGCCCTACGAGCTCCTATAATTCCCCCCTCCACTTT. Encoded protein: CASSPTSSYNSPLHF.